A selection of T cell receptor beta chains follows, all from one sample in a study of OX40 agonist ivuxolimab in advanced cancers. Assay: immunoSEQ multiplex PCR; the TCRdb copy retains only in-frame clones and omits some. The repertoire has about 77,000 clones, more than 90% of them found once; the top ten carry around 4.4%. The sequences come from CD4+ or CD8+ T cells sorted from blood, collected in a trial of the OX40 agonist ivuxolimab. Every receptor here comes from an adult with an advanced solid tumor such as melanoma, head and neck, liver or kidney cancer. CDR3s leave out the opening cysteine and the closing phenylalanine or tryptophan.

CDR3 protein | V gene | CDR3 length | J gene
ASSQEHPGTQRGDTQY | TRBV4-3 | 16 | TRBJ2-3
ASSLGAGGGYEQY | TRBV5-1 | 13 | .
ASSKYRQGGQNTGELF | TRBV7-3 | 16 | TRBJ2-2
ASSPGRYSGANVLT | TRBV7-2 | 14 | TRBJ2-6
ASSLGPNSGNGRETQY | TRBV28 | 16 | TRBJ2-5
ASSSGTAEYNEQF | TRBV5-1 | 13 | TRBJ2-1
ASSWDYSRNEQF | TRBV28 | 12 | TRBJ2-1
ATHLVANEQF | TRBV7-9 | 10 | TRBJ2-1
ASSWGRGAGTQY | TRBV6-6 | 12 | TRBJ2-5
ASSLAYGTNEKLF | TRBV7-2 | 13 | TRBJ1-4
ASSPRGVAAYNEQF | TRBV5-4 | 14 | TRBJ2-1
ASSRPGTGAKNYEQY | TRBV11-2 | 15 | TRBJ2-7
ASSPPSGTDTQY | TRBV18 | 12 | TRBJ2-3
ASRVGETQY | TRBV7-8 | 9 | TRBJ2-5
ASSADRGEWVAF | TRBV7-2 | 12 | TRBJ1-1
ASSPTGGEAF | TRBV18 | 10 | TRBJ1-1
ASSHSTSVSTDTQY | TRBV4-1 | 14 | TRBJ2-3
ATSRDIITSEKLF | TRBV15 | 13 | TRBJ1-4
ASMGLAGGRNEQF | TRBV6-6 | 13 | TRBJ2-1
ASSIQGLAAYNEQF | TRBV19 | 14 | TRBJ2-1
ASSGNDRGSGNTIY | TRBV5-1 | 14 | TRBJ1-3